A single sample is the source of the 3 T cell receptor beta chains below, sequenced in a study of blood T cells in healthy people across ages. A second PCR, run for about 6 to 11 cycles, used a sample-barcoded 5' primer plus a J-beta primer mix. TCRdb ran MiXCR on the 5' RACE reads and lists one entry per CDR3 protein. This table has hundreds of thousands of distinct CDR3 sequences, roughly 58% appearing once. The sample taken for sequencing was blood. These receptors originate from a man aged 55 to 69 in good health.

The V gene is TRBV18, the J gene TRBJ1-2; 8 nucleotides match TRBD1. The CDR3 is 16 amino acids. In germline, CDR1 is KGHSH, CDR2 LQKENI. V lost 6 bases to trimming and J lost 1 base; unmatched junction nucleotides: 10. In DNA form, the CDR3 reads TGTGCCAGCTCCCTCCCGGGACAGGAGATTAACTATGGCTACACCTTC. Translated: CASSLPGQEINYGYTF.

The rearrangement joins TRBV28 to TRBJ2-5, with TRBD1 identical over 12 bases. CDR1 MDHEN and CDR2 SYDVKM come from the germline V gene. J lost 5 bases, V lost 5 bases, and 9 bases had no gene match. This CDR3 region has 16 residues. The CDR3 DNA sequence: TGTGCCAGCAGTATCGCGGGACAGGGGGCATGGGAGACCCAGTACTTC. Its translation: CASSIAGQGAWETQYF.

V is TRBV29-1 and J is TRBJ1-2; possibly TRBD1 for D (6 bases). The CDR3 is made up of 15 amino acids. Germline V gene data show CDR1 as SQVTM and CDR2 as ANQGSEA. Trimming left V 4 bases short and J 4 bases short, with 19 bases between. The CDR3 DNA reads TGCAGCGTTGCCGGGCATACAGGGAACCCCTATGGCTACACCTTC. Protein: CSVAGHTGNPYGYTF.